This T cell receptor (beta chain) was identified in a study of blood T cell repertoires in COVID-19. Study details: The samples span acute and convalescent COVID-19 from the United States, Italy and Spain.

CDR3 length equals 15 residues. The V and J ends lost 8 bases and 4 bases, in that order; junction bases with no gene match: 14. Per the germline V gene, CDR1 is SEHNR and CDR2 is FQNEAQ (reference sequence). Per the study methods: Counts of nucleated cells, estimated from reference gene primer amplification, were obtained. Assay used: immunoSEQ multiplex PCR; TCRdb lists only in-frame clones, some missing. That table gives V, J and clone size, and the DNA gave D and trimming. The top ten clones hold more than 0.95% of a sample with 250,000 to 350,000 clones, 80% to 95% of them seen once. Clinical history reported by participants formed the basis on which cohorts were assigned.

The sample consisted of PBMCs or T cells enriched from blood (not recorded which). The receptor was derived from a woman under 40 who had recovered from COVID-19. The chain uses TRBV7-9 and TRBJ2-7; 7 bases match TRBD1. The CDR3 loop reads CASGGYRQGEYEQYF. The CDR3 DNA reads TGTGCCAGCGGCGGTTATAGGCAGGGGGAGTACGAGCAGTACTTC.